The rows below give T cell receptor beta chains drawn from one sample of a study of shared clonotypes between healthy human individuals. Produced via immunoSEQ multiplex PCR; TCRdb's table is partial and in-frame only. The sample records some 2 million clones, 85% to 95% being singletons. The sequenced material came from naive CD4+ T cells sorted from blood. Receptors originate from a man aged 18 to 35 in good health. Both conserved end residues are trimmed from each CDR3. The listing skips clone size in some rows; elsewhere it reads once, few, many or a size class.

size | V | CDR3
few | TRBV20-1 | SARANTEAF
- | TRBV10-3 | AISRAEYTDTQY
- | TRBV6-1 | ASSARGGKGATNEKLF
- | TRBV5-8 | ASSKGLVDAGELF
- | TRBV30 | AWILAGAGAQY
- | TRBV30 | AWSVASTSTDTQY
- | TRBV5-1 | ASSVQQGASTETQY
- | TRBV5-4 | ASSLGNAGNSPLH
- | TRBV30 | AWGGSSNQPQH
- | TRBV4-1 | ASSQGLQDFNQPQH
once | TRBV19 | ASSIEALISYNEQF
- | TRBV4-3 | ASSQDMGTGSYEQY
- | TRBV19 | ASSTRTGLNTEAF
- | TRBV4-2 | ASSGGDRVDEKLF
- | TRBV11-2 | ASSLVDVAGTYEQY
- | TRBV9 | ASSVGDGTFNYEQY
- | TRBV4-3 | ASSQGPLSTDTQY
once | TRBV6-5 | ASSYRRALGGEQF
- | TRBV19 | ASSAGQGATNEKLF
- | TRBV15 | ATSRDPTGSHGYT
- | TRBV5-1 | ASSLVGRLGQGGETQY
once | TRBV4-2 | ASSQEARFLDEQY
- | TRBV15 | ATSSTYGVRGYT